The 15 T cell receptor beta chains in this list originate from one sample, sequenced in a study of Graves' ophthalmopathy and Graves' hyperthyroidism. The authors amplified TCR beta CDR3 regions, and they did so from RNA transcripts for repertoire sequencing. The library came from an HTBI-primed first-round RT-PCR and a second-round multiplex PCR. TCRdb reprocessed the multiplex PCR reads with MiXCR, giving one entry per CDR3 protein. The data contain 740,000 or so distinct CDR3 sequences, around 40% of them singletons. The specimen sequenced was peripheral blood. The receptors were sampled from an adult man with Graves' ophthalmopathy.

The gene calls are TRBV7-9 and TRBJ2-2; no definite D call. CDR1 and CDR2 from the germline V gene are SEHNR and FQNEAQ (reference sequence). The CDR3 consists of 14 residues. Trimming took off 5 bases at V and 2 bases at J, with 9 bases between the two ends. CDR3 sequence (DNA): TGTGCCAGCAGCCCGAGGTACAACACCGGGGAGCTGTTTTTT. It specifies CASSPRYNTGELFF.

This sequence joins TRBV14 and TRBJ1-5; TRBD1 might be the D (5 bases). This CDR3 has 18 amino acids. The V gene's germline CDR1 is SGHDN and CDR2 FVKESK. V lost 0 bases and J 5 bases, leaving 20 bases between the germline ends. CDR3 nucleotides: TGTGCCAGCAGCCAAGAGTGTAGAGGGGCACGCATCCATCAGCCCCAGCATTTT. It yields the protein CASSQECRGARIHQPQHF.

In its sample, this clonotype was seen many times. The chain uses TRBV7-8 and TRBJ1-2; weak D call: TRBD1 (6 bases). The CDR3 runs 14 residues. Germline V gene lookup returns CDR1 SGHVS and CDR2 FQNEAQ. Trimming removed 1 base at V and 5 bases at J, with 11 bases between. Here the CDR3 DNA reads TGTGCCAGCAGCTTAGGTGCACAGGGATATGGCTACACCTTC. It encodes CASSLGAQGYGYTF.

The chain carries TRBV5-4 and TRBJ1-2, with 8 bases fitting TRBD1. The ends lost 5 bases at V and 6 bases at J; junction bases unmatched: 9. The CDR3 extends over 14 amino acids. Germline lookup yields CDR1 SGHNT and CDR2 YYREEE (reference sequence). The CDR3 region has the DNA TGTGCCAGCAGTTATGGGACAGGTTCCCATGGCTACACCTTC. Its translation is CASSYGTGSHGYTF.

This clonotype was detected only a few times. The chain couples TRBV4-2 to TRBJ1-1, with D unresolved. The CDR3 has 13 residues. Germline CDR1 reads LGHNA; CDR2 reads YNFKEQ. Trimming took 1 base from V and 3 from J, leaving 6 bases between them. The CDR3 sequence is CASSQVADTEAFF. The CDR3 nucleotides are TGTGCCAGCAGCCAAGTTGCGGACACTGAAGCTTTCTTT.

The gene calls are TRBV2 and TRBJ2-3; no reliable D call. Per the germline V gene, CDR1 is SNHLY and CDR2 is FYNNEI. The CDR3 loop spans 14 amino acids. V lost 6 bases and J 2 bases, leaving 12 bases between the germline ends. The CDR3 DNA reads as TGTGCCAGCAGCCATGACTTGACCACAGATACGCAGTATTTT. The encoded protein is CASSHDLTTDTQYF.

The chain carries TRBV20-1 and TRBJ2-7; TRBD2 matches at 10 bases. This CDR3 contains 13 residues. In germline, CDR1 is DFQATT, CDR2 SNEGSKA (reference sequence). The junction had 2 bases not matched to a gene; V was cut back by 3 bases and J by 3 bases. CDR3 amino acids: CSASLAGGYEQYF. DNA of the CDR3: TGCAGTGCTAGTTTAGCGGGGGGCTACGAGCAGTACTTC.

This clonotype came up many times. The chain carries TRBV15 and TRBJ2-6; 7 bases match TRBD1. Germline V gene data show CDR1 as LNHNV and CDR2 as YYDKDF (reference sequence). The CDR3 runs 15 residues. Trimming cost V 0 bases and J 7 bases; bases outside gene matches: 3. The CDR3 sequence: CATSRDRTGANVLTF. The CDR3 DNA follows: TGTGCCACCAGCAGAGATCGGACAGGAGCCAACGTCCTGACTTTC.

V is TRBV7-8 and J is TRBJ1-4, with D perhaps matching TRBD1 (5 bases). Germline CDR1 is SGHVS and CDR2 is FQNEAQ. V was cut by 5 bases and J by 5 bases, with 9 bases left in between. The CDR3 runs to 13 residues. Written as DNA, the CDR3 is TGTGCCAGCAGCGGGGACGGGAATGAAAAACTGTTTTTT. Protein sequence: CASSGDGNEKLFF.

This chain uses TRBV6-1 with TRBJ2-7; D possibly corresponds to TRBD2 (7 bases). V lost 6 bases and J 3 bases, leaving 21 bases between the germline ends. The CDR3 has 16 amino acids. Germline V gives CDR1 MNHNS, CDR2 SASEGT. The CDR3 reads CASRGIGGGGNYEQYF. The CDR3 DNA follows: TGTGCCAGCAGAGGTATTGGAGGGGGGGGAAACTACGAGCAGTACTTC.

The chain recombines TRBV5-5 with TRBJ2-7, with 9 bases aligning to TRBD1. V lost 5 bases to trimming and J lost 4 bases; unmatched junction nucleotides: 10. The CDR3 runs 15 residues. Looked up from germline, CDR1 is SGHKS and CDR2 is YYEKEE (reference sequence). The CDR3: CASREGTGFGYEQYF. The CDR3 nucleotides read TGTGCCAGCAGGGAAGGGACAGGGTTTGGGTACGAGCAGTACTTC.

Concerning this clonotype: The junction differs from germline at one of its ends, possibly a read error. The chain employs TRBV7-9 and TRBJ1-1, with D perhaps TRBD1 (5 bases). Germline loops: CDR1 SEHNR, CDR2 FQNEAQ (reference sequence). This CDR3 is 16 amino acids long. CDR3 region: CASSHKSPPGDTEAFF. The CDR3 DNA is TGCGCCAGCAGCCACAAATCCCCACCGGGGGACACTGAAGCTTTCTTT.

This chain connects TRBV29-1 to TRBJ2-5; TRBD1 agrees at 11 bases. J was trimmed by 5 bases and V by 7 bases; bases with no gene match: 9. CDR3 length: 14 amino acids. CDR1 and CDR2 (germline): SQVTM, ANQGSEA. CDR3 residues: CSAGQGARQETQYF. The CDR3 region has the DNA TGCAGCGCCGGACAGGGGGCGCGTCAGGAGACCCAGTACTTC.

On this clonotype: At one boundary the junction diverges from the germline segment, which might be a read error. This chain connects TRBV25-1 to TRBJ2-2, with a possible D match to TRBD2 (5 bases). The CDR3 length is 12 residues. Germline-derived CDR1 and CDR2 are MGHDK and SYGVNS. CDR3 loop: CASSLNTGKLFF. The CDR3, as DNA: TGTGCCAGCAGCTTGAACACCGGGAAGCTGTTTTTT.

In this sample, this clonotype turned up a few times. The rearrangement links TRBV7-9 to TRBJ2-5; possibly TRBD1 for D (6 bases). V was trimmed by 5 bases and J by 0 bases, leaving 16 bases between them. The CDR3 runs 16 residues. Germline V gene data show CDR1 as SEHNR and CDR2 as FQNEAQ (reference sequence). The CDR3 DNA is TGTGCCAGCAGCCACACCCGACAGGCCAACCAAGAGACCCAGTACTTC. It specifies CASSHTRQANQETQYF.